This T cell receptor (beta chain) stems from a study of OX40 agonist ivuxolimab in advanced cancers. Assay used: immunoSEQ multiplex PCR; TCRdb lists only in-frame clones, some missing. The table lists about 51,000 clones, roughly 86% of them singletons, with around 3.5% in the top ten. CDR3 length: 17 amino acids. The germline V gene encodes CDR1 SGDLS and CDR2 YYNGEE. The V gene end was trimmed by 0 bases and the J gene end by 5 bases; junction bases not matched to a gene: 7. The material was CD4+ or CD8+ T cells sorted from blood, obtained in a trial of the OX40 agonist ivuxolimab. The chain carries TRBV9 and TRBJ2-7; 14 bases match TRBD2. The sequence came from an adult with an advanced solid tumor such as melanoma, head and neck, liver or kidney cancer. CDR3 in amino acids: CASSVAGGTSGGHEQYF. The CDR3 coding sequence is TGTGCCAGCAGCGTAGCTGGAGGGACTAGCGGGGGCCACGAGCAGTACTTC.